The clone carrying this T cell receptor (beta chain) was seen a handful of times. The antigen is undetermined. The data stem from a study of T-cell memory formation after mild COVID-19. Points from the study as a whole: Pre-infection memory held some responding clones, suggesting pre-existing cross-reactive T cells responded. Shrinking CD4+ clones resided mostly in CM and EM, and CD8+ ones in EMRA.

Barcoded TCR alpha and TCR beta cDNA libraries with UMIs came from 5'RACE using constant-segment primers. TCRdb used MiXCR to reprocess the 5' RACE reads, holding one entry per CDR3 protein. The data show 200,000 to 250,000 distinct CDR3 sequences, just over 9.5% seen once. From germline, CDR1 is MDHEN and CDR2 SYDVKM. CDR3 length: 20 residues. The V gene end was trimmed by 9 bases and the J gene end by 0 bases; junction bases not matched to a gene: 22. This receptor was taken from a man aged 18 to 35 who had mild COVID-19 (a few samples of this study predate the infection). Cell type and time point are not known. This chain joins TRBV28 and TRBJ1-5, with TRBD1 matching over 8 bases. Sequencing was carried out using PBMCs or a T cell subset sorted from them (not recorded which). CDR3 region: CARGTGRGLNPSYSNQPQHF. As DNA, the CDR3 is TGTGCCAGGGGGACAGGCCGGGGATTAAACCCATCATATAGCAATCAGCCCCAGCATTTT. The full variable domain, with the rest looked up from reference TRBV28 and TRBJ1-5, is DVKVTQSSRYLVKRTGEKVFLECVQDMDHENMFWYRQDPGLGLRLIYFSYDVKMKEKGDIPEGYSVSREKKERFSLILESASTNQTSMYLCARGTGRGLNPSYSNQPQHFGDGTRLSIL.